This T cell receptor beta chain was identified in a study of blood T cell repertoires in COVID-19. Study-wide background: Donors in the United States, Italy and Spain gave samples during acute or convalescent COVID-19. The analysed material was cDNA or gDNA that came from T cells, B-cell-depleted T cells, or PBMCs.

Per the study methods: Amplifying reference gene primers gave estimates of nucleated cell counts. The repertoire was sequenced with immunoSEQ multiplex PCR; TCRdb's copy has only in-frame clones and lacks some. V and J calls and clone size are those listed in that table; D and trimming were worked out from the DNA. The data hold about 70,000 clones, with over 65% observed a single time. Germline-derived CDR1 and CDR2 are MNHNS and SASEGT. The CDR3 is 16 residues long. J lost 5 bases, V lost 1 base, and 8 bases had no gene match. The chain is built from TRBV6-1 and TRBJ1-5; 7 bases match TRBD1. The source is a woman in her 70s with acute or convalescent COVID-19. Sequencing input: peripheral blood. The CDR3 reads CASSEVPRGSDQPQHF. As DNA, the CDR3 is TGTGCCAGCAGTGAAGTGCCCAGGGGGAGCGATCAGCCCCAGCATTTT.